The 30 T cell receptor beta chains below all came from one sample that was sequenced in a study of regulatory T cells in long-lasting Graves disease. Both iRepertoire HTBI primers and Arm-PCR of CDR3 regions were used to build the TCR beta libraries. One entry per CDR3 protein, called by TCRdb with MiXCR from the multiplex PCR reads. This table has about 560,000 distinct CDR3 sequences, about 16% appearing once. Time point described: newly diagnosed GD, antithyroid drugs for less than 3 months. Making the TCR library involved RNA that had been extracted from PBMCs. These data were also reused for a study on T cells in Graves' hyperthyroidism and ophthalmopathy.

Sequenced here: peripheral blood mononuclear cells (PBMCs), sampled at new diagnosis, from a patient treated with antithyroid drugs. The receptors originated from a man aged 18-30 years with Graves disease.

This clonotype was counted at least ten times. This chain joins TRBV7-9 and TRBJ2-5; 15 bases are a match to TRBD2. Germline CDR1 is SEHNR and CDR2 is FQNEAQ (reference sequence). The CDR3 totals 16 residues. The trim removed 4 bases at V and 5 bases at J, leaving 5 bases unmatched. The CDR3 nucleotides are TGTGCCAGCAGCTGGCCGGGACTAGCGGGAGGTGAGACCCAGTACTTC. It yields the protein CASSWPGLAGGETQYF. The complete variable domain, with remaining parts taken from reference TRBV7-9 and TRBJ2-5, reads DTGVSQNPRHKITKRGQNVTFRCDPISEHNRLYWYRQTLGQGPEFLTYFQNEAQLEKSRLLSDRFSAERPKGSFSTLEIQRTEQGDSAMYLCASSWPGLAGGETQYFGPGTRLLVL.

This clonotype was found many times. This sequence joins TRBV20-1 and TRBJ2-7; 12 nucleotides match TRBD2. The CDR3 length is 18 residues. The junction had 17 bases not matched to a gene; V was cut back by 2 bases and J by 6 bases. Looked up from germline, CDR1 is DFQATT and CDR2 is SNEGSKA (reference sequence). CDR3 sequence reads: CSARRYYTASGREGEQYF. CDR3 DNA sequence: TGCAGTGCTAGACGTTACTACACTGCTAGCGGGAGGGAGGGCGAGCAGTACTTC.

Note on this clonotype: One junction end disagrees with the germline gene, perhaps due to a read error. The chain links TRBV6-1 to TRBJ2-7, with 9 bases that match TRBD2. The CDR3 contains 14 residues. Germline CDR1 and CDR2: MNHNS and SASEGT. The CDR3 loop reads CASSRGLAGSEEYF. The CDR3 DNA sequence: TGTGCCAGCAGTAGGGGACTAGCAGGATCCGAGGAGTACTTC.

The rearrangement uses TRBV11-2 and TRBJ2-2; D remains unclear. Trimming took off 3 bases at V and 8 bases at J, with 7 bases between the two ends. Germline loops: CDR1 SGHAT, CDR2 FQNNGV. The CDR3 runs to 12 residues. DNA of the CDR3: TGTGCCAGCAGCTTCTTTTTGGGGGAGCTGTTTTTT. Its protein product is CASSFFLGELFF.

Ten or more counts support this clonotype. The chain uses TRBV28 and TRBJ1-1; possible D gene TRBD1, 6 bases. The V and J ends lost 0 bases and 0 bases respectively, with 11 bases between them. Germline V gene sequence: CDR1 MDHEN, CDR2 SYDVKM. This CDR3 region has 16 residues. This chain's CDR3 is CASSLWEGVLNTEAFF. In DNA form, the CDR3 reads TGTGCCAGCAGTTTATGGGAGGGGGTGTTGAACACTGAAGCTTTCTTT.

Ten or more counts support this clonotype. The chain uses TRBV7-9 and TRBJ1-1; no clear D. CDR3 size: 11 residues. Germline V CDR1 and CDR2: SEHNR, FQNEAQ (reference sequence). V lost 5 bases and J lost 5, with 6 bases in between. CDR3 protein: CASSPLTEAFF. The DNA of the CDR3 is TGTGCCAGCAGCCCCTTAACTGAAGCTTTCTTT.

This clonotype was seen repeatedly, ten times or more. The rearrangement links TRBV6-1 to TRBJ2-7; 12 bases fit TRBD2. The CDR3 has 15 amino acids. Looked up from germline, CDR1 is MNHNS and CDR2 is SASEGT. Unmatched junction bases numbered 12, after V lost 6 bases and J lost 9 bases. The CDR3 region is CASSDTLAGGKGQYF. The CDR3 DNA is TGTGCCAGCAGCGATACACTAGCGGGAGGCAAAGGGCAGTACTTC.

The V and J genes are TRBV2 and TRBJ1-3, with D perhaps matching TRBD1 (5 bases). Between the trimmed V and J ends, which lost 2 bases and 2 bases, there was a span of 13 bases. The CDR3 is 16 amino acids. Germline CDR1 SNHLY, CDR2 FYNNEI. CDR3 nucleotide sequence: TGTGCCAGCAGTGAATACCCGGGACCCCCTGGAAACACCATATATTTT. Residues: CASSEYPGPPGNTIYF.

In this sample, this clonotype turned up many times. The chain recombines TRBV5-1 with TRBJ2-7, with D hard to call. The CDR3 runs to 14 residues. Germline loops: CDR1 SGHRS, CDR2 YFSETQ. The V end lost 0 bases, the J end lost 4 bases, and 11 bases lay between the germline ends. The CDR3, as DNA: TGCGCCAGCAGCTTGGCTCAGGAACCTTACGAGCAGTACTTC. Its translation: CASSLAQEPYEQYF.

A few counts support this clonotype. CDR3: CASSLAYEQFF. In nucleotides, the CDR3 is TGTGCCAGCAGCTTAGCTTATGAGCAGTTCTTC. This rearrangement joins TRBV11-3 to TRBJ2-1; D is uncertain. The CDR3 loop spans 11 amino acids. The V end lost 1 base, the J end lost 8 bases, and 3 bases lay between the germline ends. Germline CDR1 is SGHNT and CDR2 is YENEEA. The entire variable domain, with the rest obtained from reference TRBV11-3 and TRBJ2-1, is as follows: EAGVVQSPRYKIIEKKQPVAFWCNPISGHNTLYWYLQNLGQGPELLIRYENEEAVDDSQLPKDRFSAERLKGVDSTLKIQPAELGDSAVYLCASSLAYEQFFGPGTRLTVL.

This clonotype was recorded at least ten times. The chain has TRBV20-1 and TRBJ2-2; D might be TRBD2 (5 bases). Germline values: CDR1 DFQATT, CDR2 SNEGSKA (reference sequence). CDR3 length: 15 residues. V shed 3 bases and J shed 1 base, with 12 bases lying between them. Here the CDR3 DNA reads TGCAGTGCTAGTTCGTTCGGGAAGAACACCGGGGAGCTGTTTTTT. This sequence encodes CSASSFGKNTGELFF.

The rearrangement links TRBV6-1 to TRBJ1-3; 9 nucleotides match TRBD1. The V gene's germline CDR1 is MNHNS and CDR2 SASEGT. The J segment lost 0 bases and the V segment lost 7 bases, leaving 10 bases of the junction unmatched. This CDR3 has 17 residues. In DNA, the CDR3 is TGTGCCAGCACCGAAGACGGGACAGGGAGCTCTGGAAACACCATATATTTT. Protein product: CASTEDGTGSSGNTIYF.

This clonotype was recorded at least ten times. This sequence joins TRBV27 and TRBJ2-1; TRBD2 agrees at 14 bases. CDR1 is MNHEY, CDR2 SMNVEV, per germline (reference sequence). The CDR3 runs 15 residues. Losses at the gene ends were 7 bases for V and 9 bases for J; bases not matched to a gene: 8. DNA of the CDR3: TGTGCCAGCACGGGACTAGCGGGAGTTCGTAGTGAGCAGTTCTTC. Translation gives CASTGLAGVRSEQFF.

This clonotype has a count of ten or more. The V gene is TRBV3-1, the J gene TRBJ2-1, with D maybe TRBD2 (5 bases). Trimming removed 1 base from V and 7 bases from J, with 11 bases in between. The CDR3 is made up of 14 amino acids. Germline V gives CDR1 LGHDT, CDR2 YNNKEL (reference sequence). CDR3 in amino acids: CASSQGFRGNEQFF. In DNA form, the CDR3 reads TGTGCCAGCAGCCAAGGGTTTCGAGGGAATGAGCAGTTCTTC.

This chain joins TRBV3-1 and TRBJ1-2, with 8 bases aligning to TRBD1. CDR3 length: 13 amino acids. Germline V gives CDR1 LGHDT, CDR2 YNNKEL (reference sequence). The V segment lost 2 bases and the J segment 6 bases; nucleotides outside the gene matches: 2. The CDR3, as DNA: TGTGCCAGCAGCCAACGACAGGGGAATGGCTACACCTTC. It encodes CASSQRQGNGYTF.

Many counts were recorded for this clonotype. The chain recombines TRBV28 with TRBJ1-1; 7 bases align to TRBD1. V trimming: 6 bases; J trimming: 5 bases; junction bases outside the gene matches: 12. CDR1 MDHEN and CDR2 SYDVKM come from the germline V gene. The CDR3 is 15 amino acids. CDR3 region: CASSPTDRASTEAFF. The CDR3 region has the DNA TGTGCCAGCAGCCCCACCGACAGGGCGAGTACTGAAGCTTTCTTT.

CDR3: CASSLRDRGSSYNEQFF. The DNA of the CDR3 is TGCGCCAGCAGCCTCCGAGACCGGGGTAGCTCCTACAATGAGCAGTTCTTC. This chain joins TRBV4-1 and TRBJ2-1; D possibly corresponds to TRBD2 (5 bases). The length of the CDR3 is 17 residues. CDR1 is MGHRA and CDR2 is YSYEKL in the germline V gene. Trimming pared 4 bases from V and 0 bases from J, leaving 16 bases between.

This clonotype was recorded many times. This chain joins TRBV12-3 or TRBV12-4 and TRBJ2-7; 10 bases fit TRBD2. J gave up 0 bases and V 5 bases, and 4 bases lay outside the gene matches. The CDR3 length is 15 residues. The CDR3 bases are TGTGCCAGCAGTCGTCGGACTAGCGGCTCCTACGAGCAGTACTTC. It specifies CASSRRTSGSYEQYF.

The chain combines TRBV3-1 with TRBJ2-7; D gene unclear. This CDR3 region has 15 residues. The germline V gene encodes CDR1 LGHDT and CDR2 YNNKEL (reference sequence). V lost 4 bases to trimming and J lost 2 bases, with 15 bases between them. The CDR3 DNA is TGTGCCAGCAGCCCCAAGCAGGATAGAACCTACGAGCAGTACTTC. This translates into CASSPKQDRTYEQYF.

This clonotype came up a few times. DNA of the CDR3: TGCGCCAGCAGCCAAGCGCTAGCGGGAGTATACAATGAGCAGTTCTTC. It encodes CASSQALAGVYNEQFF. This chain connects TRBV4-1 to TRBJ2-1; TRBD2 agrees at 10 bases. V gave up 1 base and J gave up 4 bases; unmatched junction bases: 4. Germline CDR1 reads MGHRA; CDR2 reads YSYEKL. CDR3 length: 16 residues.

In its sample, this clonotype was seen many times. The junction does not match germline at one end; this may be a read error. The V and J genes are TRBV13 and TRBJ2-7; TRBD2 agrees at 12 bases. The CDR3 totals 17 residues. Per germline, CDR1 PRHDT and CDR2 FYEKMQ (reference sequence). The CDR3 nucleotides read TGTGCCAGCAGCCTAGGTAGGACTAGCGGGGACTCCTACGAGCAGTACTTC. Encoded protein: CASSLGRTSGDSYEQYF.

This chain joins TRBV13 and TRBJ2-7; 14 nucleotides align to TRBD2. Germline V lookup: CDR1 PRHDT, CDR2 FYEKMQ (reference sequence). V lost 5 bases to trimming and J lost 2 bases; unmatched junction nucleotides: 8. This CDR3 is 17 amino acids long. The CDR3 coding sequence is TGTGCCAGCAGCCTTGAGGGACTAGCGGGAGAAACCTACGAGCAGTACTTC. Protein: CASSLEGLAGETYEQYF.

This clonotype was observed many times. The rearrangement joins TRBV27 to TRBJ1-2; 7 nucleotides line up with TRBD1. J lost 6 bases, V lost 4 bases, and 14 bases had no gene match. The CDR3 is 16 residues long. CDR1 and CDR2 (germline): MNHEY, SMNVEV (reference sequence). This CDR3 reads CASSSFEGGPLDGYTF. DNA for the CDR3: TGTGCCAGCAGTTCGTTCGAAGGGGGCCCCCTAGATGGCTACACCTTC.

This chain's CDR3 is CASSSRQGAREQYF. The DNA for the CDR3 is TGTGCCAGCAGCTCGCGACAGGGGGCGAGAGAGCAGTACTTC. V gene TRBV9 combines with J gene TRBJ2-7; 10 bases line up with TRBD1. Germline V gene data show CDR1 as SGDLS and CDR2 as YYNGEE. V gave up 4 bases and J gave up 7 bases; unmatched junction bases: 8. The CDR3 totals 14 residues.

The rearrangement links TRBV9 to TRBJ2-2; 9 bases map to TRBD1. The CDR3 sequence is 16 residues long. CDR1 SGDLS and CDR2 YYNGEE come from the germline V gene. Germline trimming cut 2 bases from V and 1 base from J; bases unmatched to any gene: 3. CDR3 in amino acids: CASSVEGQGNTGELFF. DNA of the CDR3: TGTGCCAGCAGCGTCGAGGGACAGGGGAACACCGGGGAGCTGTTTTTT.

There are many counts of this clonotype. CDR3 DNA sequence: TGTGCCAGCAGCCTAAGAGCAGGGGCTGGCTACACCTTC. Its protein is CASSLRAGAGYTF. The V and J genes are TRBV3-1 and TRBJ1-2; a weak D match, TRBD1 (6 bases). Trimming cost V 4 bases and J 7 bases, with 13 bases left between them. The CDR3 spans 13 residues. Looked up from germline, CDR1 is LGHDT and CDR2 is YNNKEL (reference sequence).

This clonotype was detected many times. The V and J genes are TRBV12-3 or TRBV12-4 and TRBJ1-1; 8 bases are a match to TRBD1. V was pared by 6 bases and J by 6 bases, with 3 bases of the junction left unmatched. The length of the CDR3 is 12 residues. This CDR3 is CASSPDRAEAFF. The CDR3, as DNA: TGTGCCAGCAGCCCGGACAGGGCTGAAGCTTTCTTT.

The genes are TRBV29-1 and TRBJ1-2, with D perhaps TRBD1 (5 bases). This CDR3 region has 16 residues. Trimming shortened V by 5 bases and J by 4 bases, and 23 bases separated the two germline ends. CDR1 and CDR2 (germline): SQVTM, ANQGSEA. CDR3 region: CSVTQANAYRSYGYTF. The CDR3 DNA follows: TGCAGCGTTACGCAAGCCAATGCCTACAGGTCCTATGGCTACACCTTC.

This clonotype was detected a few times. Written as DNA, the CDR3 is TGTGCCAGCTCCGGGACGACTCACCCGAACACCGGGGAGCTGTTTTTT. Protein product: CASSGTTHPNTGELFF. The rearrangement joins TRBV18 to TRBJ2-2; D may correspond to TRBD1 or TRBD2 (5 bases each). The CDR3 is 16 amino acids. V was shortened by 6 bases and J by 0 bases, with 14 bases between the two germline ends. Looked up from germline, CDR1 is KGHSH and CDR2 is LQKENI.

This clonotype occurred once. The gene calls are TRBV2 and TRBJ1-1; 7 nucleotides line up with TRBD1. Germline trimming cut 10 bases from V and 5 bases from J; bases unmatched to any gene: 10. CDR1 is SNHLY and CDR2 is FYNNEI in the germline V gene. There are 13 residues in the CDR3. CDR3: CANRGRGVTEAFF. CDR3 DNA: TGTGCCAATAGGGGCAGGGGGGTTACTGAAGCTTTCTTT.